A single T cell receptor (beta chain) is shown here with its context. This entry is derived from a study of blood T cell repertoires in COVID-19. Study-level background: Some COVID-19 samples were acute and others convalescent; all came from the United States, Italy and Spain. In each case, the material was cDNA or gDNA derived from T cells, B-cell-depleted T cells, or PBMCs.

How the authors handled the data: For nucleated cells, counts were estimated from reference gene primer amplification. Profiling relied on immunoSEQ multiplex PCR, and the TCRdb table lists in-frame clones only, not all of them. V, J and clone size are those of that table, while D and trimming were read from the DNA. The sample carries 400,000 to 450,000 clones, approximately 90% recorded once. Enrollment of patients from Seattle took place during active infection, with longitudinal follow-up. This TCR was recovered from a woman aged 50 to 60 with COVID-19, enrolled during active disease. Sequencing was carried out using peripheral blood.

CDR3 loop: CASSVSSSSGNTIYF. In nucleotides, the CDR3 is TGTGCCAGCAGCGTTTCGTCTTCCTCTGGAAACACCATATATTTT. This sequence joins TRBV9 and TRBJ1-3; no clear D. This CDR3 is built from 15 residues. The germline V gene encodes CDR1 SGDLS and CDR2 YYNGEE. The V gene lost 2 bases and the J gene lost 0 bases, with 9 bases spanning the gap. Using reference TRBV9 and TRBJ1-3 for the parts outside the CDR3, the full variable domain is DSGVTQTPKHLITATGQRVTLRCSPRSGDLSVYWYQQSLDQGLQFLIQYYNGEERAKGNILERFSAQQFPDLHSELNLSSLELGDSALYFCASSVSSSSGNTIYFGEGSWLTVV.